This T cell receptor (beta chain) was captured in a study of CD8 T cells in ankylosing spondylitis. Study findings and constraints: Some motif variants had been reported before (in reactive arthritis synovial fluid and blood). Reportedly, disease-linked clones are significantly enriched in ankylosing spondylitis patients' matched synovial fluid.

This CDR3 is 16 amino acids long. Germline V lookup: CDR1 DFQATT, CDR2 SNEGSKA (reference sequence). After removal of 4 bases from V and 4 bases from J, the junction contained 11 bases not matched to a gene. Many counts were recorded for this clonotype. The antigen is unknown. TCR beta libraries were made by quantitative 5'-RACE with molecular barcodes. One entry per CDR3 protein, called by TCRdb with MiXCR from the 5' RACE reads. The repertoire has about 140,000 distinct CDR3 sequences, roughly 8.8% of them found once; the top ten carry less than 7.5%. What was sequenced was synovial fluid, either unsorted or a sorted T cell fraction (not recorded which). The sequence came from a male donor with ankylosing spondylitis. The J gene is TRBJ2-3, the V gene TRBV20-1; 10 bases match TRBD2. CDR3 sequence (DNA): TGCAGTGCTATATCTCCTAGCGGGAGTTTCGCAGATACGCAGTATTTT. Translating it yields CSAISPSGSFADTQYF.